The clone carrying this T cell receptor (beta chain) was seen a few times. Other DNA sequences in the sample encode the same CDR3. Measured with immunoSEQ multiplex PCR; TCRdb has only the in-frame clones, and not every one. The sample lists about 260,000 clones, around four fifths seen once, with approximately 4.5% in the top ten. Trimming at V came to 1 base and at J to 7 bases, leaving 4 bases not matched to a gene. In germline, CDR1 is LNHDA, CDR2 SQIVND (reference sequence). The CDR3 sequence is 15 residues long. This sample was included in a study of blood T cell repertoires in COVID-19. Study context: The samples span acute and convalescent COVID-19 from the United States, Italy and Spain. Sources were T cells, B-cell-depleted T cells, or PBMCs; the material itself was cDNA or gDNA.

The sample was PBMCs or T cells enriched from blood (not recorded which). The TCR originated in a man under 40 with acute COVID-19. J is TRBJ2-1 and V is TRBV19, with 10 bases matching TRBD2. In DNA form, the CDR3 reads TGTGCCAGTAGTATAGTAGCGGGGGGTAGGAATGAGCAGTTCTTC. Amino acid sequence: CASSIVAGGRNEQFF.